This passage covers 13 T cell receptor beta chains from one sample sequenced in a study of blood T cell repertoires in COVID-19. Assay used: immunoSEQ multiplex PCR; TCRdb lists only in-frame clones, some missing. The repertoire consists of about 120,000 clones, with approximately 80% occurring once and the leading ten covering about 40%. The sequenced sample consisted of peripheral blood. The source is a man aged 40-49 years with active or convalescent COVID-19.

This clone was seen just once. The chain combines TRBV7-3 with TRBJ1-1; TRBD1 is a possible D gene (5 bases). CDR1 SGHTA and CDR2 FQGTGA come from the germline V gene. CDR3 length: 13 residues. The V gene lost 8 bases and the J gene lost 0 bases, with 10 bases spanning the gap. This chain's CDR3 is CASGATVNTEAFF. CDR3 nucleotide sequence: TGTGCCAGCGGGGCGACAGTGAACACTGAAGCTTTCTTT. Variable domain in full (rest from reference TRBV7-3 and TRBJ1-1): GAGVSQTPSNKVTEKGKYVELRCDPISGHTALYWYRQSLGQGPEFLIYFQGTGAADDSGLPNDRFFAVRPEGSVSTLKIQRTERGDSAVYLCASGATVNTEAFFGQGTRLTVV.

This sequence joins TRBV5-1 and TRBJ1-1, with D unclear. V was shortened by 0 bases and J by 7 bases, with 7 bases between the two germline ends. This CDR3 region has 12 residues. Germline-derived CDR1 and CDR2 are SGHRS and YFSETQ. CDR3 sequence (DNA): TGCGCCAGCAGCTTGGACAGCTTTGAAGCTTTCTTT. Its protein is CASSLDSFEAFF.

The CDR3 sequence: CATSGGGTGVNQPQHF. The CDR3 DNA sequence: TGTGCCACCAGTGGGGGTGGGACAGGAGTCAATCAGCCCCAGCATTTT. The V gene is TRBV24-1, the J gene TRBJ1-5; 8 nucleotides line up with TRBD1. V shed 5 bases, J shed 3 bases, and the junction held 8 bases outside the gene matches. The germline V gene encodes CDR1 KGHDR and CDR2 SFDVKD. The CDR3 sequence is 16 residues long.

The CDR3 is CASRLPSGGQLNSPLHF. CDR3 sequence (DNA): TGTGCCAGCAGACTCCCTTCAGGGGGACAGTTAAATTCACCCCTCCACTTT. The rearrangement uses TRBV6-4 and TRBJ1-6; 7 nucleotides agree with TRBD1. Losses at the gene ends were 6 bases for V and 7 bases for J; bases not matched to a gene: 15. This CDR3 is built from 17 residues. Germline loops: CDR1 MRHNA, CDR2 SNTAGT.

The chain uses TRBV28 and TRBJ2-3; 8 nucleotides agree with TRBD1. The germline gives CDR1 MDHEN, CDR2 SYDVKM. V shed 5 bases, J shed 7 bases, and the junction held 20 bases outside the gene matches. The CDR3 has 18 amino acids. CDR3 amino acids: CASSPGSGAPGGFNTQYF. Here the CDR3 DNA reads TGTGCCAGCAGTCCCGGATCCGGGGCCCCAGGGGGCTTCAATACGCAGTATTTT.

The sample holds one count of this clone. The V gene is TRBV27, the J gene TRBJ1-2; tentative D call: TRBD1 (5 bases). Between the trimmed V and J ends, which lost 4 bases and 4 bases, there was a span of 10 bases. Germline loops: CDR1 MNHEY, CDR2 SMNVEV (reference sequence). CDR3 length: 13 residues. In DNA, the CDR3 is TGTGCCAGCAGTTCCCGACAGAGCTATGGCTACACCTTC. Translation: CASSSRQSYGYTF.

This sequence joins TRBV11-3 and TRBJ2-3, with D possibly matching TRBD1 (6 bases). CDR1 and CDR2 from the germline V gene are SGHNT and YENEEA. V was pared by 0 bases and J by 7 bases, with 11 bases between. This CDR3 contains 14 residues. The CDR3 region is CASSLEGAVNTQYF. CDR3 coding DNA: TGTGCCAGCAGCTTAGAGGGGGCTGTAAATACGCAGTATTTT.

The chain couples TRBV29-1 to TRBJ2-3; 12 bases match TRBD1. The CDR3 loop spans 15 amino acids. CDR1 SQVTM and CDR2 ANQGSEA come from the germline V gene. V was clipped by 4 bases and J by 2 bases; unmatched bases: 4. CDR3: CSVAGTGGPTDTQYF. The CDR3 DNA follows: TGCAGCGTTGCCGGGACAGGGGGCCCCACAGATACGCAGTATTTT.

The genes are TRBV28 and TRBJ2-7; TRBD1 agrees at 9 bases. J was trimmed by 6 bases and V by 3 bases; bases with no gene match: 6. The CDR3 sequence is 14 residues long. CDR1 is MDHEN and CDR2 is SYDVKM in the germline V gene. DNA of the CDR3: TGTGCCAGCAGTTTGGGGGGGACAGGGTTCGAGCAGTACTTC. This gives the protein CASSLGGTGFEQYF.

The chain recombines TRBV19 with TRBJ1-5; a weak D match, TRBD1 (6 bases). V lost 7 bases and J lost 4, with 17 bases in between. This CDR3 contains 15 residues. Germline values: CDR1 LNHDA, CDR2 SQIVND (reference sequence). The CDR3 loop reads CASTTQGTGNQPQHF. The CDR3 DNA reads TGTGCCAGTACGACTCAGGGGACCGGGAATCAGCCCCAGCATTTT.

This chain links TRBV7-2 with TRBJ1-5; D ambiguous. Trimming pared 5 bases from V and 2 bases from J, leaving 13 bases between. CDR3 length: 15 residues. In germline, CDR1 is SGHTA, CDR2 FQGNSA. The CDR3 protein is CASSKPTGGNQPQHF. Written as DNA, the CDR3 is TGTGCCAGCAGCAAACCTACCGGTGGCAATCAGCCCCAGCATTTT.

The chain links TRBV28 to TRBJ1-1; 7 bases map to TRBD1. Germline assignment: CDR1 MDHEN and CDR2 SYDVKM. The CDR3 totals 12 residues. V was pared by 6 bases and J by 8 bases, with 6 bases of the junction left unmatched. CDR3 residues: CASRYRTGEAFF. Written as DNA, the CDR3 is TGTGCCAGCAGATATAGGACAGGAGAAGCTTTCTTT.

The CDR3 loop reads CASSLITSGAYNEQFF. The CDR3 coding sequence is TGCGCCAGCAGCTTGATCACTAGCGGGGCCTACAATGAGCAGTTCTTC. V is TRBV5-1 and J is TRBJ2-1; TRBD2 matches at 10 bases. This CDR3 comprises 16 residues. The junction had 3 bases not matched to a gene; V was cut back by 1 base and J by 2 bases. CDR1 is SGHRS and CDR2 is YFSETQ in the germline V gene.